This entry is about one T cell receptor beta chain. Its target is unknown. The record originates from a study of beta chain features in type 1 diabetes. The CDR3 consists of 14 residues. Trimming left V 2 bases short and J 2 bases short, with 9 bases between. The germline V gene has CDR1 MGHRA and CDR2 YSYEKL. Overall study results and limits: For Type 1 diabetes patients, all four CD4+ subsets carried TCRB CDR3s that were moderately but significantly shorter. More deletions and fewer insertions at VDJ junctions were found in patients with type 1 diabetes.

Stem cell-like memory, regulatory, central memory and naive CD4+ cells were sorted via CD45RO/CCR7/CD25/CD127/CD95/CD27. The investigators reverse transcribed all of the isolated RNA, so they sequenced expressed TCRB transcripts. The data were produced by immunoSEQ multiplex PCR, yet TCRdb's version contains in-frame clones alone and is incomplete. The repertoire has some 40,000 clones, about 52% of them found once; the top ten carry 0.65% to 0.9%. The sample taken for sequencing was central memory CD4+ T cells from blood. The clonotype comes from a woman between 18 and 30 years old in good health. The chain has TRBV4-1 and TRBJ1-1, with D uncertain. The CDR3: CASSQRSLNTEAFF. CDR3 nucleotides: TGCGCCAGCAGCCAACGGAGTCTCAACACTGAAGCTTTCTTT.